The 25 T cell receptor beta chains listed next were all sequenced from one sample in a study of early T cells in non-severe SARS-CoV-2 infection. From the 5' RACE reads, TCRdb called clonotypes with MiXCR, one entry per CDR3 protein. The sample has 30,000 to 45,000 distinct CDR3 sequences, 5.3% seen once. Sequencing input: whole blood. These receptors were taken from an adult who was a healthcare worker with PCR-confirmed SARS-CoV-2 infection or an uninfected control (not recorded which).

This clonotype came up many times. J is TRBJ2-3 and V is TRBV29-1; TRBD2 agrees at 10 bases. The CDR3 runs to 14 residues. V shed 4 bases, J shed 3 bases, and the junction held 4 bases outside the gene matches. The germline V gene has CDR1 SQVTM and CDR2 ANQGSEA. The CDR3 DNA follows: TGCAGCGTTGCAAGCGGGAGGGCAACAGATACGCAGTATTTT. This encodes CSVASGRATDTQYF.

This clonotype was seen repeatedly, ten times or more. V gene TRBV7-8 combines with J gene TRBJ2-1, with D possibly TRBD2 on 6 matching bases. The CDR3 consists of 18 residues. V lost 1 base and J lost 0, with 16 bases in between. CDR1 is SGHVS, CDR2 FQNEAQ, per germline. The CDR3 loop reads CASSLGLRRGSSYNEQFF. Written as DNA, the CDR3 is TGTGCCAGCAGCTTAGGTCTTCGGCGGGGAAGCTCCTACAATGAGCAGTTCTTC.

This clonotype was counted a few times. The chain carries TRBV18 and TRBJ2-1; D is unresolved. This CDR3 comprises 15 residues. The ends were cut back, 6 bases at V and 8 bases at J, with 20 bases in the middle. In germline, CDR1 is KGHSH, CDR2 LQKENI. CDR3 DNA sequence: TGTGCCAGCTCCCGTCCTCAACCTGCTGTCCATGAGCAGTTCTTC. Encoded protein: CASSRPQPAVHEQFF.

This clonotype was found many times. This sequence joins TRBV24-1 and TRBJ2-1, with TRBD2 matching 13 bases. Germline CDR1 reads KGHDR; CDR2 reads SFDVKD. The CDR3 totals 16 residues. V lost 7 bases, J lost 7 bases, and 9 bases stayed unmatched. For the CDR3, the DNA is TGTGCCACCAGCCTAGCGACTAGCGGGAGGAGGAATGAGCAGTTCTTC. Residues: CATSLATSGRRNEQFF.

The V and J genes are TRBV5-6 and TRBJ1-2; the D gene is possibly TRBD1 (6 bases). Between the trimmed V and J ends, which lost 4 bases and 10 bases, there was a span of 20 bases. The V gene's germline CDR1 is SGHDT and CDR2 YYEEEE. CDR3 length: 14 amino acids. The CDR3 region has the DNA TGTGCCAGCAGCCCTCCCGGGGGCAAGCTGTACTACACCTTC. Protein sequence: CASSPPGGKLYYTF.

Many counts were recorded for this clonotype. This chain links TRBV20-1 with TRBJ1-2; TRBD1 is a possible D gene (6 bases). CDR3 length: 12 residues. V lost 0 bases, J lost 7 bases, and 9 bases lay in between. Germline loops: CDR1 DFQATT, CDR2 SNEGSKA (reference sequence). Here the CDR3 DNA reads TGCAGTGCTAGAGATACAGGGTTTGGCTACACCTTC. It yields the protein CSARDTGFGYTF.

This clonotype was picked up many times. The V and J genes are TRBV30 and TRBJ1-1; weak D call: TRBD1 (6 bases). V lost 4 bases and J lost 1, with 10 bases in between. The CDR3 totals 13 residues. Germline CDR1 GTSNPN, CDR2 SVGIG (reference sequence). CDR3 sequence: CAWIGQPNTEAFF. The CDR3 bases are TGTGCCTGGATCGGACAGCCGAACACTGAAGCTTTCTTT. The variable domain in full, with the rest retrieved from reference TRBV30 and TRBJ1-1, is SQTIHQWPATLVQPVGSPLSLECTVEGTSNPNLYWYRQAAGRGLQLLFYSVGIGQISSEVPQNLSASRPQDRQFILSSKKLLLSDSGFYLCAWIGQPNTEAFFGQGTRLTVV.

The chain employs TRBV7-9 and TRBJ1-1; TRBD1 is a possible D gene (5 bases). Germline CDR1 reads SEHNR; CDR2 reads FQNEAQ (reference sequence). The CDR3 is 13 residues long. The V end was cut by 7 bases, the J end by 2 bases, with 11 bases between. The CDR3 DNA reads TGTGCCAGCATCCGGGGGGGAAACACTGAAGCTTTCTTT. Protein sequence: CASIRGGNTEAFF.

This clonotype was seen repeatedly, ten times or more. The chain is built from TRBV24-1 and TRBJ2-3, with 9 bases identical to TRBD2. The CDR3 has 16 amino acids. Per germline, CDR1 KGHDR and CDR2 SFDVKD. Trimming at V came to 6 bases and at J to 3 bases, leaving 9 bases not matched to a gene. CDR3 DNA sequence: TGTGCCACCAGTCAAAATCTAGCGGGACTGACAGATACGCAGTATTTT. This sequence encodes CATSQNLAGLTDTQYF.

This clonotype was observed a handful of times. This chain uses TRBV20-1 with TRBJ1-3, with D hard to call. Trimming stripped 0 bases from V and 4 bases from J, with 4 bases between. The CDR3 has 12 residues. Germline values: CDR1 DFQATT, CDR2 SNEGSKA (reference sequence). CDR3 DNA sequence: TGCAGTGCTAGAGATCAGGGAAACACCATATATTTT. As protein: CSARDQGNTIYF.

This clonotype was recorded at least ten times. The chain links TRBV6-2 or TRBV6-3 to TRBJ1-1; 7 nucleotides align to TRBD1. The ends lost 0 bases at V and 1 base at J; junction bases unmatched: 5. The V gene's germline CDR1 is MNHEY and CDR2 SVGEGT. This CDR3 has 16 amino acids. CDR3 DNA: TGTGCCAGCAGTTACTCGAGGGGGCGGGGGAACACTGAAGCTTTCTTT. It specifies CASSYSRGRGNTEAFF.

This clonotype was detected many times. V gene TRBV12-3 or TRBV12-4 combines with J gene TRBJ1-2; a possible D gene is TRBD1 (6 bases). V shed 2 bases and J shed 4 bases, with 11 bases lying between them. The CDR3 is made up of 14 amino acids. CDR3 region: CASSLIQGLYGYTF. Here the CDR3 DNA reads TGTGCCAGCAGTTTAATTCAGGGGCTCTATGGCTACACCTTC.

Note on this clonotype: Possible read error: a much larger clone is one base away. The V call is TRBV6-5, the J call TRBJ2-7; a weak D match, TRBD2 (6 bases). CDR1 is MNHEY and CDR2 is SVGAGI in the germline V gene. V was trimmed by 6 bases and J by 5 bases, leaving 26 bases between them. The CDR3 is made up of 17 amino acids. CDR3 sequence reads: CASSRYSGSGIAHEQYF. The CDR3 bases are TGTGCCAGCAGCCGCTATAGTGGTAGCGGCATTGCCCACGAGCAGTACTTC.

The table lists this clonotype with a few counts. This chain uses TRBV30 with TRBJ1-5, with a tentative D call TRBD1 (5 bases). Trimming pared 0 bases from V and 7 bases from J, leaving 16 bases between. Germline values: CDR1 GTSNPN, CDR2 SVGIG (reference sequence). CDR3 length equals 15 residues. The CDR3 sequence is CAWSVRGRGEQPQHF. The CDR3 coding sequence is TGTGCCTGGAGTGTAAGGGGTCGCGGCGAACAGCCCCAGCATTTT.

This clonotype was observed at least ten times. The gene calls are TRBV29-1 and TRBJ1-2; a weak D match, TRBD1 (6 bases). V shed 7 bases and J shed 6 bases, with 9 bases lying between them. The CDR3 loop spans 10 amino acids. Looked up from germline, CDR1 is SQVTM and CDR2 is ANQGSEA. The CDR3 DNA reads as TGCAGCGCCCGACAGGATGGCTACACCTTC. Translated, it gives CSARQDGYTF.

The CDR3 sequence is CASSLSQAYNEQFF. The CDR3 DNA reads TGTGCCAGCAGCCTTAGCCAAGCATACAATGAGCAGTTCTTC. The gene calls are TRBV12-3 or TRBV12-4 and TRBJ2-1; D gene ambiguous. Trimming took 6 bases from V and 4 from J, leaving 13 bases between them. CDR3 size: 14 residues.

The chain combines TRBV19 with TRBJ1-5; 7 nucleotides align to TRBD1. This CDR3 is built from 16 residues. The germline gives CDR1 LNHDA, CDR2 SQIVND (reference sequence). With V trimmed by 6 bases and J by 5 bases, 13 bases remained unmatched. CDR3 nucleotides: TGTGCCAGTAGCAGATTTGGGAGACAGGGTCATCAGCCCCAGCATTTT. This translates into CASSRFGRQGHQPQHF.

In its sample, this clonotype was seen many times. The gene calls are TRBV12-5 and TRBJ1-1; no clear D. Germline CDR1 is LGHNT and CDR2 is FRNRAP. The CDR3 is 16 amino acids. Trimming pared 6 bases from V and 1 base from J, leaving 18 bases between. The CDR3 sequence: CASGPSGVERNTEAFF. Here the CDR3 DNA reads TGTGCTAGTGGCCCCAGTGGGGTCGAGAGGAACACTGAAGCTTTCTTT. The complete variable domain, with remaining parts taken from reference TRBV12-5 and TRBJ1-1, reads DARVTQTPRHKVTEMGQEVTMRCQPILGHNTVFWYRQTMMQGLELLAYFRNRAPLDDSGMPKDRFSAEMPDATLATLKIQPSEPRDSAVYFCASGPSGVERNTEAFFGQGTRLTVV.

This clonotype was detected ten times or more. This rearrangement joins TRBV7-2 to TRBJ1-2, with TRBD1 as a possible D gene (6 bases). CDR3 length: 15 residues. Trimming cost V 5 bases and J 4 bases, with 17 bases left between them. In germline, CDR1 is SGHTA, CDR2 FQGNSA. CDR3: CASSSEQGESYGYTF. CDR3 bases: TGTGCCAGCAGCAGCGAACAGGGTGAGAGCTATGGCTACACCTTC.

This clonotype was recorded many times. The chain is built from TRBV9 and TRBJ1-6, with D hard to call. The CDR3 contains 15 residues. Germline V gene lookup returns CDR1 SGDLS and CDR2 YYNGEE. V lost 3 bases and J 10 bases, leaving 17 bases between the germline ends. The DNA of the CDR3 is TGTGCCAGCAGCGCTCAATCTGGCGGTCTATCACCCCTCCACTTT. Protein: CASSAQSGGLSPLHF. The entire variable domain, with the rest obtained from reference TRBV9 and TRBJ1-6, is as follows: DSGVTQTPKHLITATGQRVTLRCSPRSGDLSVYWYQQSLDQGLQFLIQYYNGEERAKGNILERFSAQQFPDLHSELNLSSLELGDSALYFCASSAQSGGLSPLHFGNGTRLTVT.

This clonotype was seen ten or more times. This chain uses TRBV13 with TRBJ1-6, with a weak D call TRBD1 (6 bases). Trimming cost V 5 bases and J 5 bases, with 10 bases left between them. Germline-derived CDR1 and CDR2 are PRHDT and FYEKMQ (reference sequence). The CDR3 has 14 amino acids. For the CDR3, the DNA is TGTGCCAGCAGCCCTGGACAGCATAATTCACCCCTCCACTTT. This gives the protein CASSPGQHNSPLHF.

This chain links TRBV11-3 with TRBJ2-1, with 11 bases lining up with TRBD2. The V gene's germline CDR1 is SGHNT and CDR2 YENEEA. The ends lost 4 bases at V and 3 bases at J; junction bases unmatched: 5. The length of the CDR3 is 16 residues. CDR3 sequence: CASSSRLAGFYNEQFF. CDR3 bases: TGTGCCAGCAGCTCGAGACTAGCGGGGTTCTACAATGAGCAGTTCTTC.

This clonotype has ten or more counts. The rearrangement joins TRBV6-1 to TRBJ2-7; D could derive from TRBD1 or TRBD2 (5 bases each). This CDR3 spans 13 amino acids. Germline CDR1 and CDR2: MNHNS and SASEGT. Trimming stripped 8 bases from V and 4 bases from J, with 15 bases between. The CDR3 DNA sequence: TGTGCCAGCCTGATGGGGGACGGATACGAGCAGTACTTC. It yields the protein CASLMGDGYEQYF.

Many counts were recorded for this clonotype. J is TRBJ2-7 and V is TRBV6-1; 9 positions match TRBD1. V trimming: 3 bases; J trimming: 5 bases; junction bases outside the gene matches: 8. Germline CDR1 reads MNHNS; CDR2 reads SASEGT. The CDR3 extends over 15 amino acids. CDR3 nucleotide sequence: TGTGCCAGCAGTGATTTGGGACAGGGTCGGGACGAGCAGTACTTC. As protein: CASSDLGQGRDEQYF.

This clonotype was seen ten or more times. V gene TRBV27 combines with J gene TRBJ2-5, with D unclear. Per germline, CDR1 MNHEY and CDR2 SMNVEV (reference sequence). Trimming pared 2 bases from V and 4 bases from J, leaving 5 bases between. CDR3 length: 12 amino acids. CDR3 bases: TGTGCCAGCAGTTTACCCGGAGAGACCCAGTACTTC. Its protein is CASSLPGETQYF.